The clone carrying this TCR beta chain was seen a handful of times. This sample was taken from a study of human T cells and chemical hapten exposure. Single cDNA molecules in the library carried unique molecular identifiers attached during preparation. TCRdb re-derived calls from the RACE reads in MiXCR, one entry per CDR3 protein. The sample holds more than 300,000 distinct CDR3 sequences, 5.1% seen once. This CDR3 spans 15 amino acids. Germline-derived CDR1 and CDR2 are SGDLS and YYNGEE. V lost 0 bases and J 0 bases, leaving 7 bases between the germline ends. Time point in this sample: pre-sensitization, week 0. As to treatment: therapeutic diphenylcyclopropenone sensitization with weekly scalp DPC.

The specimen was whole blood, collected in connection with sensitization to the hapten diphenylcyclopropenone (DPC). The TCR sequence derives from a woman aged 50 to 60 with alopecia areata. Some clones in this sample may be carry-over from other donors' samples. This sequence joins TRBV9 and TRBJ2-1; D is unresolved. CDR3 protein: CASSVGHSSYNEQFF. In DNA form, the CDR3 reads TGTGCCAGCAGCGTAGGGCATAGCTCCTACAATGAGCAGTTCTTC.